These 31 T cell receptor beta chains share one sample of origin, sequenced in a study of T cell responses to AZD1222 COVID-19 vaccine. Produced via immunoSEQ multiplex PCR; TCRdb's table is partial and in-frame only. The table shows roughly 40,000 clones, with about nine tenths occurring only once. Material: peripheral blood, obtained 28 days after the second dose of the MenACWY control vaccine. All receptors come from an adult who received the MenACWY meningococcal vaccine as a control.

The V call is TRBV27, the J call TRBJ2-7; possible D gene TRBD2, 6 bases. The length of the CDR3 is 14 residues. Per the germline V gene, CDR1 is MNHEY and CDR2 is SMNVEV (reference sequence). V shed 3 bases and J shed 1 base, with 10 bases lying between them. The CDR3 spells CASSFGGGSYEQYF. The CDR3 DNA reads TGTGCCAGCAGTTTTGGGGGAGGATCCTACGAGCAGTACTTC.

The CDR3: CASSPKANTEAFF. DNA of the CDR3: TGTGCCAGCTCACCAAAGGCGAACACTGAAGCTTTCTTT. The V and J genes are TRBV18 and TRBJ1-1; no clear D gene. Per the germline V gene, CDR1 is KGHSH and CDR2 is LQKENI. The length of the CDR3 is 13 residues. Between the trimmed V and J ends, which lost 2 bases and 1 base, there was a span of 5 bases.

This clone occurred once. The CDR3 region has the DNA TGTGCCAGCAGTTTAGAGCGGACAGGGGGCTTTGGCTACACCTTC. Protein sequence: CASSLERTGGFGYTF. The chain recombines TRBV28 with TRBJ1-2; TRBD1 aligns across 11 bases. The CDR3 runs 15 residues. The V segment lost 2 bases and the J segment 7 bases; nucleotides outside the gene matches: 6. Germline V gives CDR1 MDHEN, CDR2 SYDVKM.

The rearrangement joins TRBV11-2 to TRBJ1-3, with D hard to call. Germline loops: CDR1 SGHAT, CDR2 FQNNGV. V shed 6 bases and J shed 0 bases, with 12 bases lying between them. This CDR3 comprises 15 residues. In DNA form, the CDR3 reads TGTGCCAGCAGGGGCTGGGCAAGCTCTGGAAACACCATATATTTT. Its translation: CASRGWASSGNTIYF.

This CDR3 is CASSPDRQRQGPQHF. For the CDR3, the DNA is TGTGCCAGCTCACCAGACAGGCAGCGCCAGGGACCCCAGCATTTT. The V call is TRBV18, the J call TRBJ1-5; D might be TRBD1 (6 bases). The CDR3 is 15 amino acids. Trimming took 2 bases from V and 10 from J, leaving 18 bases between them. Germline loops: CDR1 KGHSH, CDR2 LQKENI.

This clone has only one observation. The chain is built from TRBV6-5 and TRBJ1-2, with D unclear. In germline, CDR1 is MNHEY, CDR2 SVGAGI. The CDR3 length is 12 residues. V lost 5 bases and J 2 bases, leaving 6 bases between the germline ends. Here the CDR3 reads CASSKGNYGYTF. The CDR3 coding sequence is TGTGCCAGCAGTAAGGGAAACTATGGCTACACCTTC.

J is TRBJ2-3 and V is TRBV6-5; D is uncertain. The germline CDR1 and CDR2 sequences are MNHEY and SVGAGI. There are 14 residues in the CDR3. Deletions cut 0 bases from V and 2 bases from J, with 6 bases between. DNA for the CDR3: TGTGCCAGCAGTTACTCGGGCCTCACAGATACGCAGTATTTT. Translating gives CASSYSGLTDTQYF.

The chain's CDR3 is CASSVQTSGRLGEQFF. The CDR3 nucleotides are TGTGCCAGCAGTGTGCAGACTAGCGGGAGGTTGGGTGAGCAGTTCTTC. The chain is built from TRBV2 and TRBJ2-1; 13 bases agree with TRBD2. Germline V gives CDR1 SNHLY, CDR2 FYNNEI. CDR3 size: 16 residues. The junction had 9 bases not matched to a gene; V was cut back by 4 bases and J by 9 bases. The entire variable domain, with the rest obtained from reference TRBV2 and TRBJ2-1, is as follows: EPEVTQTPSHQVTQMGQEVILRCVPISNHLYFYWYRQILGQKVEFLVSFYNNEISEKSEIFDDQFSVERPDGSNFTLKIRSTKLEDSAMYFCASSVQTSGRLGEQFFGPGTRLTVL.

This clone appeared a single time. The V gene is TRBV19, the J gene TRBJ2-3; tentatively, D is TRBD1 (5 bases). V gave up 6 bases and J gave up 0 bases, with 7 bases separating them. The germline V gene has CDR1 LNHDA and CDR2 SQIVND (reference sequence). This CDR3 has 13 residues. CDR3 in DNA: TGTGCCAGTAGAGGGGCAAGCACAGATACGCAGTATTTT. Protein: CASRGASTDTQYF.

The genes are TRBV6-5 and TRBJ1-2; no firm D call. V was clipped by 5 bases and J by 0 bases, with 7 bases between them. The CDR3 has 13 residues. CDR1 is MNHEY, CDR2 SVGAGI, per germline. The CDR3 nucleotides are TGTGCCAGCAGTCGGTTAGCTAACTATGGCTACACCTTC. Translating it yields CASSRLANYGYTF.

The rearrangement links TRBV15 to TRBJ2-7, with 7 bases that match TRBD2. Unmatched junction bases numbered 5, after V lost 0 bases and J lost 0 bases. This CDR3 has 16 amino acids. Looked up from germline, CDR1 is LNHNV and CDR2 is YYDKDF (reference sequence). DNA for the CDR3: TGTGCCACCAGCAGAGATTACAGCGGGGCCTCCTACGAGCAGTACTTC. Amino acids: CATSRDYSGASYEQYF.

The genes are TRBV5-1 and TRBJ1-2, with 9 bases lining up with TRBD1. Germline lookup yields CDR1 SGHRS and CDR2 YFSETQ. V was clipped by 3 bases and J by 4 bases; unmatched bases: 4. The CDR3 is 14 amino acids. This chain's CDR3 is CASSSTGGVYGYTF. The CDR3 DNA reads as TGCGCCAGCAGCTCCACAGGGGGCGTCTATGGCTACACCTTC.

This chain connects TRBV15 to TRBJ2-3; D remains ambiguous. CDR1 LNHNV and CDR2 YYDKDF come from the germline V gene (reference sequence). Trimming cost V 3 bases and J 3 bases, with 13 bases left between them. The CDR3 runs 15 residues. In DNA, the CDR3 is TGTGCCACCAGCAGCGCTGGAGTCCTTACAGATACGCAGTATTTT. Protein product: CATSSAGVLTDTQYF.

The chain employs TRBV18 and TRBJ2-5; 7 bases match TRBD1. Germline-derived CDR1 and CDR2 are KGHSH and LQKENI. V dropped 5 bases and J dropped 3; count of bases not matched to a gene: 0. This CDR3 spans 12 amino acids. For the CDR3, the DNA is TGTGCCAGCTCAACAGGGGAAGAGACCCAGTACTTC. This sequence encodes CASSTGEETQYF. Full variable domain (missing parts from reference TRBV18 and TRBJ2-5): NAGVMQNPRHLVRRRGQEARLRCSPMKGHSHVYWYRQLPEEGLKFMVYLQKENIIDESGMPKERFSAEFPKEGPSILRIQQVVRGDSAAYFCASSTGEETQYFGPGTRLLVL.

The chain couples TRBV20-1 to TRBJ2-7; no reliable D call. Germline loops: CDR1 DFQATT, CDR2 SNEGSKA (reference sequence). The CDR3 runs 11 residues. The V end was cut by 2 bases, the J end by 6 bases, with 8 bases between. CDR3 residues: CSARSGPEQYF. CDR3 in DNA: TGCAGTGCTAGATCCGGACCCGAGCAGTACTTC.

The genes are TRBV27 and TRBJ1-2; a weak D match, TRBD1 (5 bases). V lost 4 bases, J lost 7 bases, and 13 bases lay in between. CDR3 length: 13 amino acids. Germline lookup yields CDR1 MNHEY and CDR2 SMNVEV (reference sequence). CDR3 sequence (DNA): TGTGCCAGCAGTTCGGGACCAATGGGTGGCTACACCTTC. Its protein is CASSSGPMGGYTF.

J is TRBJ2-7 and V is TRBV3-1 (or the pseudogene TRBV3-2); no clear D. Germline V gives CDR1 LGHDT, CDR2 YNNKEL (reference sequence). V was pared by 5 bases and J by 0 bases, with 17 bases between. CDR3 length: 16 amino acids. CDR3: CASSSAATGLSYEQYF. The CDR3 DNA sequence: TGTGCCAGCAGCTCCGCGGCGACGGGCCTCTCCTACGAGCAGTACTTC.

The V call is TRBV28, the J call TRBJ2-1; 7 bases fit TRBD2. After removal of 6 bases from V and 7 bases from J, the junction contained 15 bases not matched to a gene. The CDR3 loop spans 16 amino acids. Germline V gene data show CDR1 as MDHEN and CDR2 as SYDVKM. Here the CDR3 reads CASRNLAGAGRNEQFF. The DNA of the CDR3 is TGTGCCAGCAGGAATCTGGCGGGAGCAGGTAGGAATGAGCAGTTCTTC.

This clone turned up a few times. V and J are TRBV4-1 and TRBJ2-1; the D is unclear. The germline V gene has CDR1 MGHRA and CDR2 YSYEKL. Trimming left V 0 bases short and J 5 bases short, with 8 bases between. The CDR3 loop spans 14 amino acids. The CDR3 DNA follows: TGCGCCAGCAGCCAAGAGTATGTCCACAATGAGCAGTTCTTC. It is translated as CASSQEYVHNEQFF.

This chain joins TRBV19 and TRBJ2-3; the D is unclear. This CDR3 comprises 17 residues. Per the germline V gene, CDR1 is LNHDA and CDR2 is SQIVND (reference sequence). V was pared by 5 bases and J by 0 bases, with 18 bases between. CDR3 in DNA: TGTGCCAGTAGTCCAAGAACTGCTGCCCCTAGCACAGATACGCAGTATTTT. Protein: CASSPRTAAPSTDTQYF.

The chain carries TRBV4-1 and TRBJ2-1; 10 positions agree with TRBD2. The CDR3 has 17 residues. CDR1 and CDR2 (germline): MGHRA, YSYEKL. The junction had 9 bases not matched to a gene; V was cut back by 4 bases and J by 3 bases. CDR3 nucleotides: TGCGCCAGCAGCCTGTCCGCTCCTAGCGGGGGCTACAATGAGCAGTTCTTC. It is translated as CASSLSAPSGGYNEQFF.

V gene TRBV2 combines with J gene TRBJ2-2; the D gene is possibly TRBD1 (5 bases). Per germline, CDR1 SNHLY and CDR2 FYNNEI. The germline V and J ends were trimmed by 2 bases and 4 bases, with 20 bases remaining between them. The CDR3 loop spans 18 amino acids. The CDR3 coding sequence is TGTGCCAGCAGTGAAAGGGTTGGGTGGGGCAAAATCACCGGGGAGCTGTTTTTT. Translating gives CASSERVGWGKITGELFF.

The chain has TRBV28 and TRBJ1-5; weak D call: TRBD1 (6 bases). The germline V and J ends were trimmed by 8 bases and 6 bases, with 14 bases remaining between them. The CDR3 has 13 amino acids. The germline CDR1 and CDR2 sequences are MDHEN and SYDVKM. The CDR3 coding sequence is TGTGCCAGCGGTCAACAGGGAGGTCAGCCCCAGCATTTT. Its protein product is CASGQQGGQPQHF.

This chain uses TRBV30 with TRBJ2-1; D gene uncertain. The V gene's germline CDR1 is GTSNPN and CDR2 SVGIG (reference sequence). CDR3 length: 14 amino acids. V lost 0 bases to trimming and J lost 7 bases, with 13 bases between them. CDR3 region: CAWSVRPSWNEQFF. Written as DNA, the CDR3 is TGTGCCTGGAGTGTACGGCCTAGTTGGAATGAGCAGTTCTTC.

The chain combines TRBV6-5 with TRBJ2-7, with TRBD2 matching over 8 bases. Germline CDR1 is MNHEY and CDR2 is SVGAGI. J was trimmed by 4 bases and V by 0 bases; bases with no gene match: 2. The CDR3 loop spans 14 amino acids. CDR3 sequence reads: CASSYSGTRYEQYF. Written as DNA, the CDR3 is TGTGCCAGCAGTTACTCAGGGACTAGATACGAGCAGTACTTC.

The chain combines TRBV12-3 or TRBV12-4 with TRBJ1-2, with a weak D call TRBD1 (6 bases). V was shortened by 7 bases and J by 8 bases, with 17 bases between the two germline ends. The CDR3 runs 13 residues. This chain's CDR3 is CASNLKGGGGYTF. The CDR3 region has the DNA TGTGCCAGCAATCTAAAGGGGGGAGGAGGCTACACCTTC.

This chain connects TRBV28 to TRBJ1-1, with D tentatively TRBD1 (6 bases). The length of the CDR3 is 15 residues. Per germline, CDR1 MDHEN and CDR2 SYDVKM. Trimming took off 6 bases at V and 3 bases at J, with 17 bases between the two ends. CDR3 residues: CASRTGGGYDTEAFF. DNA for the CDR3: TGTGCCAGCAGGACTGGAGGGGGTTATGACACTGAAGCTTTCTTT.

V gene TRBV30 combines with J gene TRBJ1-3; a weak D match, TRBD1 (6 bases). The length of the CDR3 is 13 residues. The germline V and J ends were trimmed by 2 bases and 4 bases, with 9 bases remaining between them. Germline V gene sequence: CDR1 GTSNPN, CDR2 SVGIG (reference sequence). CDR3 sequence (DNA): TGTGCCTGGAGTCAGGGGCCGGGAAACACCATATATTTT. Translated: CAWSQGPGNTIYF.

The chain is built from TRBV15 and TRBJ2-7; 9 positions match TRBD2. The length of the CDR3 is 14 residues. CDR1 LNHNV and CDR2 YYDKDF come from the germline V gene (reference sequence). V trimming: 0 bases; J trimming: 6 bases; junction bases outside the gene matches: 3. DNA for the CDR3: TGTGCCACCAGCAGAGACCTAGCGGGGACCGAGCAGTACTTC. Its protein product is CATSRDLAGTEQYF.

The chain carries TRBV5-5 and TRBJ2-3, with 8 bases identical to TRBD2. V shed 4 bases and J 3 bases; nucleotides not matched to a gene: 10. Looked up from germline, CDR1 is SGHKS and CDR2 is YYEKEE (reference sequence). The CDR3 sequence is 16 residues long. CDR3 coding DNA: TGTGCCAGCAGCCCTACAGCAGCGGGAGTTACAGATACGCAGTATTTT. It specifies CASSPTAAGVTDTQYF.

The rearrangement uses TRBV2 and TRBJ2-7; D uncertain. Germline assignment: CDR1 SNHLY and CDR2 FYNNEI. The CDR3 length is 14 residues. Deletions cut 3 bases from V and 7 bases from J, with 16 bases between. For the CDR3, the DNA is TGTGCCAGCAGTGATTCGCCGGTGACCAGGGAGCAGTACTTC. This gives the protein CASSDSPVTREQYF. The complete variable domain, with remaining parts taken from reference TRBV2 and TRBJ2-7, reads EPEVTQTPSHQVTQMGQEVILRCVPISNHLYFYWYRQILGQKVEFLVSFYNNEISEKSEIFDDQFSVERPDGSNFTLKIRSTKLEDSAMYFCASSDSPVTREQYFGPGTRLTVT.